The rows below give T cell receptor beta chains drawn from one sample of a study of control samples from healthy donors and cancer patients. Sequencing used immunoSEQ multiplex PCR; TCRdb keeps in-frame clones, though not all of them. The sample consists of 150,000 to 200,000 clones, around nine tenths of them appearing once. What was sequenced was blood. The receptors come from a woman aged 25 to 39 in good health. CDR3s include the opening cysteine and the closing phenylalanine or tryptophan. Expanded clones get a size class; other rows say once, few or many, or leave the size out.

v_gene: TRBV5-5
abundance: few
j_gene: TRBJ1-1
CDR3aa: CASSPGPGLGTEAFF

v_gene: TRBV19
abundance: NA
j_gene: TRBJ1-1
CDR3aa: CASSIVLRNTEAFF

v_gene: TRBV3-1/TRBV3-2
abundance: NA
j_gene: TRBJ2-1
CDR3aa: CASSQDAADEQFF

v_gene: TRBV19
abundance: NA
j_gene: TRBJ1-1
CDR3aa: CASSMRQGAEAFF

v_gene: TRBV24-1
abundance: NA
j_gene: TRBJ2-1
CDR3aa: CATSAPGTGESDEQFF

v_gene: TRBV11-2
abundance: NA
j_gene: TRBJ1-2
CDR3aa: CASSLGAGTERTDGYTF

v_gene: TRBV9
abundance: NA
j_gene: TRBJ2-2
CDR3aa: CASARQNTGELFF

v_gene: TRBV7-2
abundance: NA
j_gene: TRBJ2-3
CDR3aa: CASSLSNLPTQYF

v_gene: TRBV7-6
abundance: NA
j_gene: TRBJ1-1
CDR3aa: CASSLRPRGATEAFF

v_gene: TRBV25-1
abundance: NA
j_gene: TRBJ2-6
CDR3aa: CASSELGGLSGANVLTF

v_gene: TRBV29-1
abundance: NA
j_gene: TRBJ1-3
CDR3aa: CSALTGTGNTIYF

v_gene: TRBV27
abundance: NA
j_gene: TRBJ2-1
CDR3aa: CASSPRTSLDEQFF

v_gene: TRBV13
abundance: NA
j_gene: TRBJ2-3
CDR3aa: CASSFIRDVAPGTDTQYF

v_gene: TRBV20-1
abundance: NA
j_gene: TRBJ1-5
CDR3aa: CSASHDTGIGQPQHF

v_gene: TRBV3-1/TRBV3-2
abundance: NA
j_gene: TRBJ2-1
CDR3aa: CASSQDFAAARREQFF

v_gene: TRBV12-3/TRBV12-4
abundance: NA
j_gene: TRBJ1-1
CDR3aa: CASSVGGLTEAFF

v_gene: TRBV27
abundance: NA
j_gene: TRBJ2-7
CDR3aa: CASSNGDGTAYEQYF

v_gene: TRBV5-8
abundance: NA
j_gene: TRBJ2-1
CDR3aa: CASSLGLADYNEQFF

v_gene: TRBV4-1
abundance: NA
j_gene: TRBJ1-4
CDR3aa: CASSQGPPTGGLYEKLFF

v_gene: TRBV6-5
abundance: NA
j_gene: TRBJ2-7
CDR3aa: CASSYSAGTGSYEQYF

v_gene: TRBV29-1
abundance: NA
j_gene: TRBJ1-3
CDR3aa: CSVQDGDSGNTIYF

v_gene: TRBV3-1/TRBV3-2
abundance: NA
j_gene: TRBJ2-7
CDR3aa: CASSQDGGYEQYF

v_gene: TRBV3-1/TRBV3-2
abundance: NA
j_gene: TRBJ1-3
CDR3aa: CASSQVPAGGTPSGNTIYF

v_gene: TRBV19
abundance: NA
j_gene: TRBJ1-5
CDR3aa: CASSETGQLNQPQHF

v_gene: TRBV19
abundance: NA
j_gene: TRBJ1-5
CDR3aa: CASSIIGGGSNQPQHF

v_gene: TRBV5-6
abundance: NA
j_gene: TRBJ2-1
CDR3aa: CASSRTSGYNEQFF

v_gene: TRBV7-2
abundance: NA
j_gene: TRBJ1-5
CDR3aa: CASSYQVGSQPQHF

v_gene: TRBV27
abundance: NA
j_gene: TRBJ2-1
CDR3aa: CASSLGLAVNEQFF

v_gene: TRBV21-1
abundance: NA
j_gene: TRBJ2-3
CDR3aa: CASSKGRESGYTQYF

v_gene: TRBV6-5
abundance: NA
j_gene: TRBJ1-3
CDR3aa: CASSYSRGRKGNTIYF

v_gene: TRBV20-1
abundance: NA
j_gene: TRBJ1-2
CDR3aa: CSARRGRGYTF

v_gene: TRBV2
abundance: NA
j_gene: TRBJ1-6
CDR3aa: CASNEWAPYNSPLHF

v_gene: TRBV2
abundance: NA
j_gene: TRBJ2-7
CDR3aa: CASSVGRRPDEQYF

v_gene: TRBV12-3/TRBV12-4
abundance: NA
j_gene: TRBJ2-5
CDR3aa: CASSYRGGETQYF

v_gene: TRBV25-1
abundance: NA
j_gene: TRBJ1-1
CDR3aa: CASSDLDLSVNTEAFF

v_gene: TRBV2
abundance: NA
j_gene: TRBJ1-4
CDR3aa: CASSEPGGSEKLFF

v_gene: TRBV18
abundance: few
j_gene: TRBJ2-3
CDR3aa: CASSSERTDTQYF

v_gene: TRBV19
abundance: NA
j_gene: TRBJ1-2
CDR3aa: CASIGRDRGGHGYTF

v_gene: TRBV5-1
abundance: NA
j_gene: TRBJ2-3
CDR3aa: CASNGLAGTDTQYF

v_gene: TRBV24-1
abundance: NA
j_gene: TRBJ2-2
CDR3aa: CATSDTGAATGELFF

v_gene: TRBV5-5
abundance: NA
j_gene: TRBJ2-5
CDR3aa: CASSQGQAQETQYF

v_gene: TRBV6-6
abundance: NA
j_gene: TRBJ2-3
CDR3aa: CASRSEGGADTQYF